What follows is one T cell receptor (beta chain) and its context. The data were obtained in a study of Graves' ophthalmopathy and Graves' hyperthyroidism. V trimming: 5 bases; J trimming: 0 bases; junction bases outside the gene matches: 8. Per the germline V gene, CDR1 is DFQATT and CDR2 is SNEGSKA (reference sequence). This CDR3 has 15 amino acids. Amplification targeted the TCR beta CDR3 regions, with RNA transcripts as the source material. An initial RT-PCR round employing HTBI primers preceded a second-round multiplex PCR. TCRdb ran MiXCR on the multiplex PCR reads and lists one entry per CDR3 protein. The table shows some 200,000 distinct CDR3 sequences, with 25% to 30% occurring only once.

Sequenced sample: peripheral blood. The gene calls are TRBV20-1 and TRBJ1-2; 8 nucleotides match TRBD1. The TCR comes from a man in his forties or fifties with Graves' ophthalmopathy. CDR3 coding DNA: TGCAGTGCTGTCAAGGACAGGGCCACTAACTATGGCTACACCTTC. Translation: CSAVKDRATNYGYTF.